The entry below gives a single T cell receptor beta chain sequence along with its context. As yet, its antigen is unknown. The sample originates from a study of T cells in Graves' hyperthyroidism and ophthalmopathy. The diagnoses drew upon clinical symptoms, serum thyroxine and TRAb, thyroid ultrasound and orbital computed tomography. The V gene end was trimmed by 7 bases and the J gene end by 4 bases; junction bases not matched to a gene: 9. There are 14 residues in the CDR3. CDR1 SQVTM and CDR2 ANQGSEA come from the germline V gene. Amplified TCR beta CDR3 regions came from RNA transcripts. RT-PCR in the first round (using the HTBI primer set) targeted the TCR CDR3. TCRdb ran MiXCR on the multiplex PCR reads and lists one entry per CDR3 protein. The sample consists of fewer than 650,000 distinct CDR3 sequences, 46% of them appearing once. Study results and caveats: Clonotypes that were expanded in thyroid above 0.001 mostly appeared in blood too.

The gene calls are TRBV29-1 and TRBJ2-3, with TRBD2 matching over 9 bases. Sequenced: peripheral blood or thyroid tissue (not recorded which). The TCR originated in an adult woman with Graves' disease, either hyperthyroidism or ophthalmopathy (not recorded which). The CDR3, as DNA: TGCAGCGGTAGGACTAGCGCCAGCGCAGATACGCAGTATTTT. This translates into CSGRTSASADTQYF.